These 27 T cell receptor beta chains were all obtained from the same sample, sequenced in a study of cytomegalovirus exposure and HLA in healthy donors. Amplification used 60 Vbeta primers and 13 Jbeta primers. The repertoire was sequenced with immunoSEQ multiplex PCR; TCRdb's copy has only in-frame clones and lacks some. The data show about 150,000 clones, 80% seen once. Sequencing used PBMCs. Receptors were obtained from a woman in her 40s in good health and CMV-seronegative.

This clone was picked up one time. The genes are TRBV6-6 and TRBJ2-2; 7 bases are a match to TRBD2. V was clipped by 6 bases and J by 1 base; unmatched bases: 5. CDR1 MNHNY and CDR2 SVGAGI come from the germline V gene (reference sequence). This CDR3 has 15 residues. For the CDR3, the DNA is TGTGCCAGCAGGACCAGCGGGGTGAACACCGGGGAGCTGTTTTTT. The encoded protein is CASRTSGVNTGELFF.

The gene calls are TRBV11-3 and TRBJ2-1; a weak D match, TRBD1 (5 bases). Germline CDR1 and CDR2: SGHNT and YENEEA. The ends were cut back, 3 bases at V and 2 bases at J, with 8 bases in the middle. The CDR3 runs 14 residues. CDR3 protein: CASSFQGPYNEQFF. CDR3 nucleotides: TGTGCCAGCAGCTTCCAGGGCCCCTACAATGAGCAGTTCTTC.

This clone appeared once. The genes are TRBV7-2 and TRBJ2-1; the match to TRBD1 covers 7 bases. V trimming: 3 bases; J trimming: 4 bases; junction bases outside the gene matches: 18. The CDR3 covers 19 residues. Germline V gene sequence: CDR1 SGHTA, CDR2 FQGNSA. CDR3 loop: CASSFYRGETGRRYNEQFF. DNA of the CDR3: TGTGCCAGCAGCTTTTATCGTGGAGAGACAGGGCGTAGGTACAATGAGCAGTTCTTC. The full variable domain, its missing parts supplied by reference TRBV7-2 and TRBJ2-1, is GAGVSQSPSNKVTEKGKDVELRCDPISGHTALYWYRQSLGQGLEFLIYFQGNSAPDKSGLPSDRFSAERTGGSVSTLTIQRTQQEDSAVYLCASSFYRGETGRRYNEQFFGPGTRLTVL.

This chain connects TRBV28 to TRBJ1-2; D not certain. There are 13 residues in the CDR3. The germline V and J ends were trimmed by 6 bases and 0 bases, with 8 bases remaining between them. Germline CDR1 MDHEN, CDR2 SYDVKM. The CDR3 region is CASSQVSNYGYTF. CDR3 coding DNA: TGTGCCAGCAGCCAGGTGTCTAACTATGGCTACACCTTC.

CDR3: CASSMRQVAGEKLFF. As DNA, the CDR3 is TGTGCCAGTAGTATGCGACAGGTGGCGGGTGAAAAACTGTTTTTT. The chain recombines TRBV19 with TRBJ1-4; a weak D match, TRBD1 (6 bases). The V and J ends lost 3 bases and 7 bases respectively, with 15 bases between them. Looked up from germline, CDR1 is LNHDA and CDR2 is SQIVND (reference sequence). The length of the CDR3 is 15 residues.

V is TRBV18 and J is TRBJ1-2; D remains ambiguous. The length of the CDR3 is 17 residues. V was pared by 3 bases and J by 2 bases, with 19 bases between. Per germline, CDR1 KGHSH and CDR2 LQKENI. The CDR3 protein is CASSPETSIDLNYGYTF. The CDR3 region has the DNA TGTGCCAGCTCACCGGAAACTAGTATTGACTTAAACTATGGCTACACCTTC.

The J gene is TRBJ2-1, the V gene TRBV7-2; TRBD2 agrees at 7 bases. The CDR3 totals 14 residues. Germline CDR1 and CDR2: SGHTA and FQGNSA. V shed 7 bases, J shed 2 bases, and the junction held 5 bases outside the gene matches. The CDR3 coding sequence is TGTGCCAGCACCCCCGGACTAGCCTACAATGAGCAGTTCTTC. It is translated as CASTPGLAYNEQFF. The whole variable domain, filled in from reference TRBV7-2 and TRBJ2-1, reads GAGVSQSPSNKVTEKGKDVELRCDPISGHTALYWYRQSLGQGLEFLIYFQGNSAPDKSGLPSDRFSAERTGGSVSTLTIQRTQQEDSAVYLCASTPGLAYNEQFFGPGTRLTVL.

The genes are TRBV5-5 and TRBJ1-6; D call uncertain. With 0 bases removed from V and 8 bases from J, the gap between germline ends came to 12 bases. Germline loops: CDR1 SGHKS, CDR2 YYEKEE (reference sequence). The CDR3 contains 15 residues. The CDR3 DNA reads TGTGCCAGCAGCTTGGAACGCCGGGGTGATTCACCCCTCCACTTT. It translates to CASSLERRGDSPLHF.

Turning to this clone: The junction and the germline gene differ at one end; a read error may be behind it. The chain employs TRBV6-1 and TRBJ1-1; 10 positions agree with TRBD1. Germline lookup yields CDR1 MNHNS and CDR2 SASEGT. The CDR3 runs 14 residues. DNA of the CDR3: TGTGCCAGCTTCGGGACAGGGGTGAAAACTGAAGCTTTCTTT. Translation: CASFGTGVKTEAFF.

The chain links TRBV7-9 to TRBJ1-5, with D uncertain. The V and J ends lost 5 bases and 0 bases respectively, with 11 bases between them. Germline V gene data show CDR1 as SEHNR and CDR2 as FQNEAQ (reference sequence). The length of the CDR3 is 15 residues. The CDR3 region has the DNA TGTGCCAGCAGCCCGACTGCAGATAGCAATCAGCCCCAGCATTTT. Protein sequence: CASSPTADSNQPQHF.

The V call is TRBV28, the J call TRBJ2-1; 7 bases are a match to TRBD2. The CDR3 sequence is 16 residues long. Germline lookup yields CDR1 MDHEN and CDR2 SYDVKM. V lost 3 bases to trimming and J lost 0 bases; unmatched junction nucleotides: 5. The CDR3 reads CASSLGGSLSYNEQFF. DNA of the CDR3: TGTGCCAGCAGTTTGGGCGGGAGCCTCTCCTACAATGAGCAGTTCTTC.

In this sample, this clone turned up a few times. J is TRBJ1-3 and V is TRBV18; unclear D gene. Germline values: CDR1 KGHSH, CDR2 LQKENI. The CDR3 is 14 amino acids. Trimming removed 6 bases at V and 0 bases at J, with 9 bases between. This CDR3 is CASSLTVSGNTIYF. In nucleotides, the CDR3 is TGTGCCAGCTCTCTTACGGTCTCTGGAAACACCATATATTTT.

This clone was seen more than once but under ten times. This chain links TRBV6-1 with TRBJ2-3; D is possibly TRBD1 (5 bases). The germline CDR1 and CDR2 sequences are MNHNS and SASEGT. V lost 7 bases, J lost 2 bases, and 10 bases lay in between. The CDR3 covers 13 residues. The CDR3 protein is CASTRQITDTQYF. The CDR3 DNA is TGTGCCAGCACTCGACAGATCACAGATACGCAGTATTTT.

This clone came up a few times. This chain connects TRBV7-3 to TRBJ2-6; 8 bases agree with TRBD1. V shed 5 bases and J 12 bases; nucleotides not matched to a gene: 9. The CDR3 length is 14 residues. Per the germline V gene, CDR1 is SGHTA and CDR2 is FQGTGA. The DNA of the CDR3 is TGTGCCAGCAGCCCAGGACAGGGTTCGACCGTCCTGACTTTC. Amino acids: CASSPGQGSTVLTF.

This sequence joins TRBV28 and TRBJ1-2; 7 bases agree with TRBD1. The junction had 5 bases not matched to a gene; V was cut back by 5 bases and J by 8 bases. This CDR3 comprises 12 residues. The germline V gene has CDR1 MDHEN and CDR2 SYDVKM. CDR3 nucleotides: TGTGCCAGCAGTCTACAGGGGAAGGGCTACACCTTC. Translating gives CASSLQGKGYTF.

In nucleotides, the CDR3 is TGTGCCAGCAGTCCAACCCTTGGGAGCTCCTACAATGAGCAGTTCTTC. Its translation: CASSPTLGSSYNEQFF. The chain employs TRBV28 and TRBJ2-1, with D possibly matching TRBD2 (5 bases). Trimming left V 5 bases short and J 0 bases short, with 14 bases between. This CDR3 spans 16 amino acids. Germline V gene data show CDR1 as MDHEN and CDR2 as SYDVKM. Filled out from reference TRBV28 and TRBJ2-1, the complete variable domain reads DVKVTQSSRYLVKRTGEKVFLECVQDMDHENMFWYRQDPGLGLRLIYFSYDVKMKEKGDIPEGYSVSREKKERFSLILESASTNQTSMYLCASSPTLGSSYNEQFFGPGTRLTVL.

The V gene is TRBV2, the J gene TRBJ2-2; 10 positions agree with TRBD1. This CDR3 is 15 amino acids long. The germline V gene encodes CDR1 SNHLY and CDR2 FYNNEI. J lost 4 bases, V lost 5 bases, and 4 bases had no gene match. As DNA, the CDR3 is TGTGCCAGCAGTTACCGGGACAGGGGCACCGGGGAGCTGTTTTTT. Residues: CASSYRDRGTGELFF. The full variable domain, completed using reference TRBV2 and TRBJ2-2, is EPEVTQTPSHQVTQMGQEVILRCVPISNHLYFYWYRQILGQKVEFLVSFYNNEISEKSEIFDDQFSVERPDGSNFTLKIRSTKLEDSAMYFCASSYRDRGTGELFFGEGSRLTVL.

The chain joins TRBV30 to TRBJ2-2; 12 bases fit TRBD2. The V and J ends lost 1 base and 5 bases, in that order; junction bases with no gene match: 5. The CDR3 runs to 16 residues. The V gene's germline CDR1 is GTSNPN and CDR2 SVGIG (reference sequence). The CDR3 DNA is TGTGCCTGGAGTGGACTAGCGGGGGCAGGAACCGGGGAGCTGTTTTTT. This sequence encodes CAWSGLAGAGTGELFF.

The chain recombines TRBV6-6 with TRBJ2-7; TRBD1 might be the D (6 bases). V was trimmed by 5 bases and J by 0 bases, leaving 17 bases between them. CDR1 is MNHNY, CDR2 SVGAGI, per germline (reference sequence). The CDR3 consists of 16 residues. This CDR3 is CASSPTGTQSSYEQYF. CDR3 DNA sequence: TGTGCCAGCAGTCCCACCGGGACACAGAGCTCCTACGAGCAGTACTTC.

Of note for this clone: At one of its ends the junction is not consistent with the germline gene, which may arise from a read error. The chain links TRBV6-1 to TRBJ2-5; 7 nucleotides agree with TRBD1. The germline V gene has CDR1 MNHNS and CDR2 SASEGT. This CDR3 has 17 residues. CDR3 DNA sequence: TGTGCCAGCAGTCAAGCTCCGAGTGACAGGGTCCAAGAGACCCAGTACTTC. Encoded protein: CASSQAPSDRVQETQYF.

The CDR3 here is CASSQNNEQFF. The CDR3 nucleotides are TGTGCCAGCAGCCAGAACAATGAGCAGTTCTTC. The gene calls are TRBV7-6 and TRBJ2-1; D is ambiguous. In germline, CDR1 is SGHVS, CDR2 FNYEAQ. V was pared by 5 bases and J by 5 bases, with 4 bases between. The CDR3 extends over 11 amino acids.

In nucleotides, the CDR3 is TGCGCCAGCAGCTGGGGGGGTTCCAATTCACCCCTCCACTTT. Its protein product is CASSWGGSNSPLHF. J is TRBJ1-6 and V is TRBV5-1; D possibly corresponds to TRBD1 (5 bases). Germline loops: CDR1 SGHRS, CDR2 YFSETQ. The V end was cut by 3 bases, the J end by 7 bases, with 11 bases between. The CDR3 consists of 14 residues.

V and J are TRBV4-2 and TRBJ1-6, with TRBD1 matching 10 bases. The CDR3 totals 16 residues. CDR1 is LGHNA and CDR2 is YNFKEQ in the germline V gene. J gave up 5 bases and V 0 bases, and 1 base lay outside the gene matches. This CDR3 is CASSQDGTGDNSPLHF. CDR3 coding DNA: TGTGCCAGCAGCCAAGATGGGACAGGGGATAATTCACCCCTCCACTTT.

This clone showed up just a few times. CDR3 amino acids: CSVEVWRDRGAYEQYF. In DNA form, the CDR3 reads TGCAGCGTTGAAGTCTGGAGGGACAGGGGAGCCTACGAGCAGTACTTC. The chain employs TRBV29-1 and TRBJ2-7, with 10 bases identical to TRBD1. The V gene's germline CDR1 is SQVTM and CDR2 ANQGSEA. This CDR3 spans 16 amino acids. The V segment lost 1 base and the J segment 2 bases; nucleotides outside the gene matches: 8.

This chain uses TRBV5-1 with TRBJ2-3; D is possibly TRBD2 (7 bases). CDR1 and CDR2 (germline): SGHRS, YFSETQ. The CDR3 is 15 residues long. The V and J ends lost 3 bases and 4 bases respectively, with 15 bases between them. The DNA for the CDR3 is TGCGCCAGCAGCTCGGTGGGGGGGCCCTCAGATACGCAGTATTTT. Translation: CASSSVGGPSDTQYF.

V usage is TRBV7-3 and J usage is TRBJ2-3, with TRBD2 matching over 7 bases. Germline V gene data show CDR1 as SGHTA and CDR2 as FQGTGA. After removal of 2 bases from V and 1 base from J, the junction contained 6 bases not matched to a gene. The CDR3 loop spans 16 amino acids. The DNA of the CDR3 is TGTGCCAGCAGCTTAGCGGCCAGCGGGGGCACAGATACGCAGTATTTT. This sequence encodes CASSLAASGGTDTQYF.

V is TRBV18 and J is TRBJ2-7; tentative D call: TRBD2 (5 bases). Trimming took 0 bases from V and 3 from J, leaving 12 bases between them. Per the germline V gene, CDR1 is KGHSH and CDR2 is LQKENI. The CDR3 extends over 15 amino acids. The CDR3 coding sequence is TGTGCCAGCTCACCACCGGGGAAAGAGGGCTACGAGCAGTACTTC. This translates into CASSPPGKEGYEQYF.